This is a list of T cell receptor beta chains from one sample in a study of control samples from healthy donors and cancer patients. This table comes from immunoSEQ multiplex PCR, and its TCRdb copy is limited to in-frame clones, with some not included. The table records about 150,000 clones, around 94% of them present only once. Sample: blood. These receptors were collected from a woman aged 18-30 years in good health. The CDR3 runs from the conserved cysteine through the conserved F or W. Fields, in order: V gene, D gene, J gene, clone size, CDR3 length, CDR3 protein, CDR3 DNA. A D gene is named only where the DNA matches it firmly. Some rows mark clone size as missing; the rest say once, few, many or name a class of expanded clone.

v_gene: TRBV6-2/TRBV6-3
d_gene: -
j_gene: TRBJ2-3
abundance: -
len: 15
CDR3aa: CASSHDRLSTDTQYF
CDR3nt: TGTGCCAGCAGTCACGACAGGCTTAGCACAGATACGCAGTATTTT

v_gene: TRBV10-1
d_gene: -
j_gene: TRBJ2-5
abundance: -
len: 13
CDR3aa: CASSDQLSGTQYF
CDR3nt: TGCGCCAGCAGTGACCAGCTCAGCGGGACCCAGTACTTC

v_gene: TRBV4-2
d_gene: -
j_gene: TRBJ1-6
abundance: -
len: 19
CDR3aa: CASSQDPLTPSSYNSPLHF
CDR3nt: TGTGCCAGCAGCCAAGATCCTCTAACACCTAGCTCCTATAATTCACCCCTCCACTTT

v_gene: TRBV5-4
d_gene: TRBD2
j_gene: TRBJ2-3
abundance: -
len: 18
CDR3aa: CASRAGTSGRWGPDTQYF
CDR3nt: TGTGCCAGCAGGGCCGGGACTAGCGGGAGGTGGGGGCCAGATACGCAGTATTTT

v_gene: TRBV3-1/TRBV3-2
d_gene: -
j_gene: TRBJ1-5
abundance: -
len: 12
CDR3aa: CASSQVGEPQHF
CDR3nt: TGTGCCAGCAGCCAAGTAGGGGAGCCCCAGCATTTT

v_gene: TRBV3-1/TRBV3-2
d_gene: -
j_gene: TRBJ1-2
abundance: once
len: 12
CDR3aa: CASSQDIEGYTF
CDR3nt: TGTGCCAGCAGCCAAGATATCGAGGGCTACACCTTC

v_gene: TRBV7-2
d_gene: TRBD1
j_gene: TRBJ2-5
abundance: -
len: 14
CDR3aa: CASSPRTGGETQYF
CDR3nt: TGTGCCAGCAGCCCCAGGACAGGGGGGGAGACCCAGTACTTC

v_gene: TRBV11-1
d_gene: -
j_gene: TRBJ2-7
abundance: -
len: 15
CDR3aa: CASSSSSRDSYEQYF
CDR3nt: TGTGCCAGCAGCTCCTCGAGTAGGGACTCCTACGAGCAGTACTTC

v_gene: TRBV19
d_gene: -
j_gene: TRBJ2-2
abundance: -
len: 13
CDR3aa: CASSIHGGGELFF
CDR3nt: TGTGCCAGTAGTATCCACGGAGGTGGGGAGCTGTTTTTT

v_gene: TRBV9
d_gene: TRBD1
j_gene: TRBJ1-4
abundance: -
len: 16
CDR3aa: CASSVGRGLANEKLFF
CDR3nt: TGTGCCAGCAGCGTAGGCAGGGGGCTTGCTAATGAAAAACTGTTTTTT

v_gene: TRBV18
d_gene: TRBD1
j_gene: TRBJ1-4
abundance: -
len: 15
CDR3aa: CASSPQGAANEKLFF
CDR3nt: TGTGCCAGCTCACCACAGGGGGCGGCTAATGAAAAACTGTTTTTT

v_gene: TRBV4-1
d_gene: -
j_gene: TRBJ1-5
abundance: -
len: 14
CDR3aa: CASSQPGRNQPQHF
CDR3nt: TGCGCCAGCAGCCAACCCGGAAGGAATCAGCCCCAGCATTTT

v_gene: TRBV9
d_gene: -
j_gene: TRBJ2-3
abundance: once
len: 16
CDR3aa: CASSDAQYHSTDTQYF
CDR3nt: TGTGCCAGCAGCGACGCCCAATACCATAGCACAGATACGCAGTATTTT

v_gene: TRBV5-4
d_gene: -
j_gene: TRBJ2-7
abundance: -
len: 14
CDR3aa: CASSLGQVSYEQYF
CDR3nt: TGTGCCAGCAGCTTGGGGCAGGTTTCCTACGAGCAGTACTTC

v_gene: TRBV5-1
d_gene: TRBD2
j_gene: TRBJ2-3
abundance: -
len: 14
CDR3aa: CASKISGNADTQYF
CDR3nt: TGCGCCAGCAAAATAAGCGGGAACGCAGATACGCAGTATTTT

v_gene: TRBV11-2
d_gene: TRBD2
j_gene: TRBJ2-2
abundance: -
len: 16
CDR3aa: CASSPLVAGGHGELFF
CDR3nt: TGTGCCAGCAGCCCCTTAGTAGCGGGAGGACACGGGGAGCTGTTTTTT

v_gene: TRBV7-6
d_gene: TRBD1
j_gene: TRBJ2-6
abundance: -
len: 16
CDR3aa: CASSLGQLSGANVLTF
CDR3nt: TGTGCCAGCAGCTTGGGACAGCTCTCTGGGGCCAACGTCCTGACTTTC

v_gene: TRBV5-1
d_gene: -
j_gene: TRBJ2-3
abundance: -
len: 15
CDR3aa: CASSLGIAGTDTQYF
CDR3nt: TGCGCCAGCAGCTTGGGTATCGCGGGCACAGATACGCAGTATTTT

v_gene: TRBV27
d_gene: -
j_gene: TRBJ2-3
abundance: once
len: 13
CDR3aa: CASSFFGEDTQYF
CDR3nt: TGTGCCAGCAGTTTTTTTGGGGAAGATACGCAGTATTTT

v_gene: TRBV9
d_gene: -
j_gene: TRBJ1-1
abundance: -
len: 16
CDR3aa: CASSVGVSLGNTEAFF
CDR3nt: TGTGCCAGCAGCGTAGGAGTCAGCTTGGGGAACACTGAAGCTTTCTTT

v_gene: TRBV27
d_gene: TRBD1
j_gene: TRBJ1-5
abundance: -
len: 14
CDR3aa: CASSPGTGGQPQHF
CDR3nt: TGTGCCAGCAGTCCAGGGACAGGGGGGCAGCCCCAGCATTTT

v_gene: TRBV12-5
d_gene: -
j_gene: TRBJ2-2
abundance: -
len: 13
CDR3aa: CASALWDSGELFF
CDR3nt: TGTGCTAGTGCCCTATGGGACTCCGGGGAGCTGTTTTTT

v_gene: TRBV7-8
d_gene: -
j_gene: TRBJ1-5
abundance: -
len: 15
CDR3aa: CASSLSPERDQPQHF
CDR3nt: TGTGCCAGCAGCTTGTCGCCGGAGAGGGATCAGCCCCAGCATTTT

v_gene: TRBV7-2
d_gene: TRBD2
j_gene: TRBJ2-3
abundance: -
len: 17
CDR3aa: CASSTGTSGGAADTQYF
CDR3nt: TGTGCCAGCAGTACCGGGACTAGCGGGGGGGCGGCAGATACGCAGTATTTT

v_gene: TRBV28
d_gene: -
j_gene: TRBJ1-3
abundance: -
len: 13
CDR3aa: CASRLSSGNTIYF
CDR3nt: TGTGCCAGCAGATTGAGTTCTGGAAACACCATATATTTT

v_gene: TRBV28
d_gene: -
j_gene: TRBJ1-5
abundance: -
len: 16
CDR3aa: CASRKRPLYSNQPQHF
CDR3nt: TGTGCCAGCAGAAAAAGACCCCTATATAGCAATCAGCCCCAGCATTTT

v_gene: TRBV13
d_gene: -
j_gene: TRBJ2-2
abundance: -
len: 16
CDR3aa: CASSLLRGPGTGELFF
CDR3nt: TGTGCCAGCAGCTTACTGCGGGGGCCGGGGACCGGGGAGCTGTTTTTT

v_gene: TRBV6-6
d_gene: TRBD2
j_gene: TRBJ2-1
abundance: -
len: 16
CDR3aa: CASSRLIAGGYNEQFF
CDR3nt: TGTGCCAGCAGTCGACTTATAGCGGGGGGCTACAATGAGCAGTTCTTC

v_gene: TRBV5-5
d_gene: -
j_gene: TRBJ1-4
abundance: -
len: 14
CDR3aa: CASSFPATNEKLFF
CDR3nt: TGTGCCAGCAGCTTCCCTGCAACTAATGAAAAACTGTTTTTT

v_gene: TRBV6-2/TRBV6-3
d_gene: TRBD1
j_gene: TRBJ2-2
abundance: -
len: 15
CDR3aa: CASSRQGANTGELFF
CDR3nt: TGTGCCAGCAGTCGACAGGGGGCGAACACCGGGGAGCTGTTTTTT

v_gene: TRBV28
d_gene: -
j_gene: TRBJ1-1
abundance: -
len: 13
CDR3aa: CASSPHPVTEAFF
CDR3nt: TGTGCCAGCAGTCCGCACCCCGTGACTGAAGCTTTCTTT

v_gene: TRBV7-2
d_gene: -
j_gene: TRBJ1-1
abundance: -
len: 14
CDR3aa: CASSLEPLYTEAFF
CDR3nt: TGTGCCAGCAGCTTAGAGCCCCTGTACACTGAAGCTTTCTTT

v_gene: TRBV10-2
d_gene: -
j_gene: TRBJ1-5
abundance: once
len: 14
CDR3aa: CASSSDSSNQPQHF
CDR3nt: TGCGCCAGCAGTTCCGACAGCAGCAATCAGCCCCAGCATTTT

v_gene: TRBV6-4
d_gene: -
j_gene: TRBJ2-7
abundance: -
len: 17
CDR3aa: CASSDSKVLGVGWEQYF
CDR3nt: TGTGCCAGCAGTGACTCGAAAGTACTTGGGGTGGGGTGGGAGCAGTACTTC

v_gene: TRBV7-9
d_gene: -
j_gene: TRBJ2-1
abundance: -
len: 15
CDR3aa: CASSSPPRSVNEQFF
CDR3nt: TGTGCCAGCAGCTCCCCCCCGCGGAGTGTCAATGAGCAGTTCTTC

v_gene: TRBV29-1
d_gene: TRBD1
j_gene: TRBJ1-2
abundance: once
len: 17
CDR3aa: CSVQLLDRGLANYGYTF
CDR3nt: TGCAGCGTCCAACTTCTGGACAGGGGGCTAGCTAACTATGGCTACACCTTC

v_gene: TRBV28
d_gene: -
j_gene: TRBJ2-5
abundance: -
len: 16
CDR3aa: CASSLALGRAGETQYF
CDR3nt: TGTGCCAGCAGTTTGGCCTTGGGCAGGGCTGGAGAGACCCAGTACTTC

v_gene: TRBV24-1
d_gene: -
j_gene: TRBJ2-3
abundance: -
len: 15
CDR3aa: CATSETFMSTDTQYF
CDR3nt: TGTGCCACCAGTGAAACCTTTATGAGCACAGATACGCAGTATTTT

v_gene: TRBV7-2
d_gene: -
j_gene: TRBJ2-5
abundance: -
len: 11
CDR3aa: CASSSGKTQYF
CDR3nt: TGTGCCAGCAGCTCCGGGAAGACCCAGTACTTC

v_gene: TRBV19
d_gene: -
j_gene: TRBJ1-4
abundance: -
len: 16
CDR3aa: CASSPRTVQDNEKLFF
CDR3nt: TGTGCCAGTAGTCCACGGACAGTGCAAGATAATGAAAAACTGTTTTTT

v_gene: TRBV9
d_gene: -
j_gene: TRBJ2-3
abundance: -
len: 16
CDR3aa: CASSVRVGTGTDTQYF
CDR3nt: TGTGCCAGCAGCGTACGCGTTGGGACCGGCACAGATACGCAGTATTTT

v_gene: TRBV28
d_gene: -
j_gene: TRBJ1-2
abundance: -
len: 15
CDR3aa: CASTEELRFHYGYTF
CDR3nt: TGTGCCAGCACCGAGGAGTTACGGTTCCACTATGGCTACACCTTC

v_gene: TRBV7-9
d_gene: TRBD1
j_gene: TRBJ1-2
abundance: once
len: 14
CDR3aa: CASSLGQGVGGYTF
CDR3nt: TGTGCCAGCAGCTTAGGGCAGGGGGTTGGTGGCTACACCTTC

v_gene: TRBV5-1
d_gene: -
j_gene: TRBJ2-5
abundance: -
len: 12
CDR3aa: CASSFDTQTQYF
CDR3nt: TGCGCCAGCAGCTTTGACACGCAGACCCAGTACTTC

v_gene: TRBV19
d_gene: -
j_gene: TRBJ2-5
abundance: -
len: 13
CDR3aa: CASKVPDTETQYF
CDR3nt: TGTGCCAGTAAGGTCCCGGACACAGAGACCCAGTACTTC

v_gene: TRBV27
d_gene: -
j_gene: TRBJ1-1
abundance: -
len: 15
CDR3aa: CASSLQGHGNTEAFF
CDR3nt: TGTGCCAGCAGTTTACAGGGGCATGGGAACACTGAAGCTTTCTTT

v_gene: TRBV10-1
d_gene: TRBD1
j_gene: TRBJ2-2
abundance: -
len: 15
CDR3aa: CASSGDRENTGELFF
CDR3nt: TGCGCCAGCAGTGGGGACAGGGAGAACACCGGGGAGCTGTTTTTT